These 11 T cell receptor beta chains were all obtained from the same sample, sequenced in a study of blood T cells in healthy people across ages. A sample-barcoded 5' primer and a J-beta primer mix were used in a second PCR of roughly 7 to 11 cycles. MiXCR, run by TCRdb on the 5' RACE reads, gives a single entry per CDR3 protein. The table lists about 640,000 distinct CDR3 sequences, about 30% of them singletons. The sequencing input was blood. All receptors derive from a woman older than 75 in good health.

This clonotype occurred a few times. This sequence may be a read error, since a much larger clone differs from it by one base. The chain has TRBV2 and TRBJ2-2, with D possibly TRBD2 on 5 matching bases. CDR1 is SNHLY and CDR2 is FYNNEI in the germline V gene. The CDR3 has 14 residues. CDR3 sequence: CASRAGPNTGERFF. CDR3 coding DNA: TGTGCCAGCAGGGCCGGACCCAACACCGGGGAGCGGTTTTTT. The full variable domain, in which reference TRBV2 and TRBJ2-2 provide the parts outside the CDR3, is EPEVTQTPSHQVTQMGQEVILRCVPISNHLYFYWYRQILGQKVEFLVSFYNNEISEKSEIFDDQFSVERPDGSNFTLKIRSTKLEDSAMYFCASRAGPNTGERFFGEGSRLTVL.

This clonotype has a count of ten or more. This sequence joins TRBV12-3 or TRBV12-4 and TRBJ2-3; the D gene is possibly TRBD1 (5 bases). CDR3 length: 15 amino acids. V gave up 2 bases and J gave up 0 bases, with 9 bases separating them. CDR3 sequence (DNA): TGTGCCAGCAGTTTACCCAAGGGGAGCACAGATACGCAGTATTTT. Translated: CASSLPKGSTDTQYF.

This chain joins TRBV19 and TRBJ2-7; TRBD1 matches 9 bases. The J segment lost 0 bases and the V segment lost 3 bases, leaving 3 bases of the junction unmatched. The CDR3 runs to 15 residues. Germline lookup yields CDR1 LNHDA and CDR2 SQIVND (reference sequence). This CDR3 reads CASSIGTGPSYEQYF. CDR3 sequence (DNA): TGTGCCAGTAGTATCGGGACAGGGCCCTCCTACGAGCAGTACTTC.

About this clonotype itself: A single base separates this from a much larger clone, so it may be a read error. The chain's CDR3 is CASSPGTGLYNEQYF. CDR3 sequence (DNA): TGTGCCAGCAGCCCCGGGACAGGGTTGTACAATGAGCAGTACTTC. This chain links TRBV7-2 with TRBJ2-5; 9 bases agree with TRBD1. J was trimmed by 11 bases and V by 5 bases; bases with no gene match: 15. This CDR3 region has 15 residues. The germline V gene encodes CDR1 SGHTA and CDR2 FQGNSA.

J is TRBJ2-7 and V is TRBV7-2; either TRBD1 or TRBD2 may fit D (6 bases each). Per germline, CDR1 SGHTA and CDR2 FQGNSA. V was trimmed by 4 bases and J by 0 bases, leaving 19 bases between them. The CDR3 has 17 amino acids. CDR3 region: CASSSRKEGHVSYEQYF. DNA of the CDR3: TGTGCCAGCAGCTCCCGTAAGGAGGGACACGTCTCCTACGAGCAGTACTTC.

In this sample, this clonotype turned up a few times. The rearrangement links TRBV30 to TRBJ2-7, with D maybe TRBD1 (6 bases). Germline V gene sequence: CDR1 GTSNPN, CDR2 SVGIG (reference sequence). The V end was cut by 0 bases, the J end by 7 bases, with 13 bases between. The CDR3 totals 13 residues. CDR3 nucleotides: TGTGCCTGGAGTGTACAGGGCCCTACTGAGCAGTACTTC. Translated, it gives CAWSVQGPTEQYF.

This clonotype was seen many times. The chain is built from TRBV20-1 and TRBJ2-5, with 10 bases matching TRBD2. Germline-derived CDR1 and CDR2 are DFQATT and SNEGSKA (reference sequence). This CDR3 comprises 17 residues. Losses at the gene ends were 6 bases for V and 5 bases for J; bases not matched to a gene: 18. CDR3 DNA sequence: TGCAGTGCCCGCCGGGCTAGCGGGGGCCTGGGAGAGGAGACCCAGTACTTC. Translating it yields CSARRASGGLGEETQYF.

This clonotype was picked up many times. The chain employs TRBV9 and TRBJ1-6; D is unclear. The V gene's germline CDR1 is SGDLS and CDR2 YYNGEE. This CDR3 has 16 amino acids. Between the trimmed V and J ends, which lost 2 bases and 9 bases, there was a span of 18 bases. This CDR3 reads CASSVTSGFPASPLHF. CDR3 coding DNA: TGTGCCAGCAGCGTGACCTCCGGATTCCCTGCTTCACCCCTCCACTTT.

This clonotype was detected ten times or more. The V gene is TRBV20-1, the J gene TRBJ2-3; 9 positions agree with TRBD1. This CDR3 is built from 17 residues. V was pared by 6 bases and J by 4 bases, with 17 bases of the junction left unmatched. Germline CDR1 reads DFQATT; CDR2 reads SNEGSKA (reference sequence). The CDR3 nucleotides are TGCAGTGCACCAAAGGTGGCACAGGGGGCGAATCCAGATACGCAGTATTTT. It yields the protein CSAPKVAQGANPDTQYF.

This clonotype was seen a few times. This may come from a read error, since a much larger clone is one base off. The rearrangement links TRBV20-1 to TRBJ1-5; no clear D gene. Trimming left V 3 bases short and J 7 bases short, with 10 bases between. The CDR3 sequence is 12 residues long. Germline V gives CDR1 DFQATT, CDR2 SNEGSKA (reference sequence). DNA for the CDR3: TGCAGTGCTAGTTTCGGCAGCCAGCCCCAGCATTTT. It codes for CSASFGSQPQHF.

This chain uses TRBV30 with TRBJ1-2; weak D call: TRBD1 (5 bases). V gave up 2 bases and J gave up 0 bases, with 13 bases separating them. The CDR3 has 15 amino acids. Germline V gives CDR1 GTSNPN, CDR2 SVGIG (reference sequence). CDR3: CAWSRTQGSNYGYTF. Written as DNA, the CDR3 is TGTGCCTGGAGTCGGACACAAGGATCTAACTATGGCTACACCTTC.